What follows are 4 T cell receptor beta chains derived from one specimen sequenced in a study of T cells after yellow fever vaccination. MiXCR was run by TCRdb on the 5' RACE reads, yielding one entry per CDR3 protein. The repertoire has 150,000 to 200,000 distinct CDR3 sequences, about 10% of them found once; the top ten carry about 40%. The input for sequencing was CD8+ T cells sorted from PBMCs, taken 15 days after the yellow fever booster vaccination. Receptors were obtained from a young man who received the YFV17D yellow fever vaccine.

The chain links TRBV21-1 to TRBJ2-3; the D segment call TRBD2 is taken from the table without a DNA check. TRBV21-1 is given as a pseudogene. This CDR3 region has 20 residues. The CDR3 spells CASSSRLAGGSSPSTDTQYF. CDR3 bases: TGTGCCAGCAGCTCCAGACTAGCGGGGGGCTCATCTCCTAGCACAGATACGCAGTATTTT.

This clonotype appeared a few times. CDR3 amino acids: CASSPRLGGEVSYNEQFF. The DNA of the CDR3 is TGCGCCAGCAGCCCTCGGTTGGGTGGAGAGGTCTCCTACAATGAGCAGTTCTTC. The chain is built from TRBV4-3 and TRBJ2-1; D is uncertain. V lost 4 bases to trimming and J lost 0 bases, with 19 bases between them. CDR3 size: 18 residues. The V gene's germline CDR1 is LGHNA and CDR2 YSLEER.

The rearrangement uses TRBV4-1 and TRBJ1-4, with 7 positions matching TRBD1. Germline CDR1 reads MGHRA; CDR2 reads YSYEKL. The CDR3 runs 16 residues. J was trimmed by 4 bases and V by 3 bases; bases with no gene match: 8. The CDR3 DNA sequence: TGCGCCAGCAGCCACCCCCCGGGGGACAGTAATGAAAAACTGTTTTTT. This translates into CASSHPPGDSNEKLFF.

This clonotype was seen at least ten times. This rearrangement joins TRBV27 to TRBJ1-4; tentatively, D is TRBD1 (6 bases). Germline-derived CDR1 and CDR2 are MNHEY and SMNVEV (reference sequence). The CDR3 is 14 residues long. V was trimmed by 5 bases and J by 8 bases, leaving 15 bases between them. The CDR3 spells CASSNRDFGEKLFF. CDR3 DNA: TGTGCCAGCAGTAACAGGGACTTCGGGGAAAAACTGTTTTTT.